The source of this T cell receptor beta chain is a study of blood T cell repertoires in COVID-19. Turning to the study itself: COVID-19 samples collected from the United States, Italy and Spain covered acute and convalescent phases. T cells, B-cell-depleted T cells, or PBMCs provided the cDNA or gDNA that served as material.

Per the original methods: Counts of nucleated cells, estimated from reference gene primer amplification, were obtained. The data were produced by immunoSEQ multiplex PCR, yet TCRdb's version contains in-frame clones alone and is incomplete. V and J calls and clone size are those listed in that table; D and trimming were worked out from the DNA. The sample has 250,000 or so clones, approximately 89% seen once; the top ten hold less than 5%. The CDR3 has 12 amino acids. This clone was detected a few times. The sequence derives from a woman between 35 and 50 years old who had recovered from COVID-19. The gene calls are TRBV21-1 and TRBJ1-1. TRBV21-1 is marked as a pseudogene. The sample comprised peripheral blood. In DNA form, the CDR3 reads TGTGCCAGCAGCAAATTGAGAACTGAAGCTTTCTTT. It encodes CASSKLRTEAFF.